The 18 T cell receptor beta chains below come from one sample, sequenced in a study of CD8 T cells in ankylosing spondylitis. Study findings and constraints: Eight highly homologous variants formed a TCR beta motif that appeared characteristic of ankylosing spondylitis blood.

These receptors have no known antigen. One entry per CDR3 protein, called by TCRdb with MiXCR from the 5' RACE reads. The sample records some 700,000 distinct CDR3 sequences, over 15% being singletons. Sequencing was done on a sample of blood, either unsorted or a sorted T cell fraction (not recorded which). These receptors all stem from a male donor with ankylosing spondylitis.

This chain uses TRBV28 with TRBJ2-4, with D possibly being TRBD2 (5 bases). This CDR3 has 17 amino acids. Looked up from germline, CDR1 is MDHEN and CDR2 is SYDVKM. The V end was cut by 4 bases, the J end by 8 bases, with 24 bases between. CDR3 DNA: TGTGCCAGCAGTTCCCTACGGGGTCCGTCCCTAACCGACATTCAGTACTTC. Translation: CASSSLRGPSLTDIQYF.

This clonotype has a handful of counts. The chain carries TRBV29-1 and TRBJ1-1, with D uncertain. The CDR3 contains 10 residues. Trimming took off 7 bases at V and 7 bases at J, with 10 bases between the two ends. From germline, CDR1 is SQVTM and CDR2 ANQGSEA. The CDR3 is CSAGRREAFF. For the CDR3, the DNA is TGCAGCGCTGGACGGCGTGAAGCTTTCTTT.

Here the CDR3 reads CTFSLAGTRVANYGYTF. The CDR3 nucleotides read TGTACCTTCAGTTTAGCAGGGACGCGGGTGGCTAACTATGGCTACACCTTC. The rearrangement links TRBV12-3 or TRBV12-4 to TRBJ1-2, with D maybe TRBD1 (5 bases). This CDR3 contains 17 residues.

The rearrangement links TRBV6-2 or TRBV6-3 to TRBJ2-7, with D hard to call. This CDR3 spans 14 amino acids. Germline V gives CDR1 MNHEY, CDR2 SVGEGT. Trimming took off 11 bases at V and 0 bases at J, with 17 bases between the two ends. CDR3: CAAKDWTDSYEQYF. The CDR3, as DNA: TGTGCCGCCAAAGACTGGACGGACTCCTACGAGCAGTACTTC.

The V and J genes are TRBV12-3 or TRBV12-4 and TRBJ2-5, with a possible D match to TRBD1 (6 bases). The CDR3 is 13 amino acids. Trimming took off 6 bases at V and 3 bases at J, with 11 bases between the two ends. DNA of the CDR3: TGTGCCAGCAGAGTACAGGGAGAAGAGACCCAGTACTTC. Amino acids: CASRVQGEETQYF.

The genes are TRBV7-9 and TRBJ2-7; D perhaps matches TRBD1 (6 bases). The CDR3 consists of 13 residues. Trimming took 3 bases from V and 3 from J, leaving 9 bases between them. CDR1 is SEHNR and CDR2 is FQNEAQ in the germline V gene (reference sequence). CDR3 nucleotide sequence: TGTGCCAGCAGCTTCGGGGACAACTACGAGCAGTACTTC. Translating gives CASSFGDNYEQYF.

The sample holds a few counts of this clonotype. This chain connects TRBV5-1 to TRBJ2-7; no reliable D call. The germline CDR1 and CDR2 sequences are SGHRS and YFSETQ. V dropped 0 bases and J dropped 9 bases, with 10 bases sitting between them. The CDR3 loop spans 12 amino acids. CDR3 sequence reads: CASSLAEGAQYF. Here the CDR3 DNA reads TGCGCCAGCAGCTTGGCCGAAGGCGCGCAGTACTTC.

V usage is TRBV12-3 or TRBV12-4 and J usage is TRBJ1-5; 9 bases align to TRBD1. There are 15 residues in the CDR3. Trimming cost V 5 bases and J 4 bases; bases outside gene matches: 6. The CDR3 protein is CASSEGQGRNQPQHF. DNA of the CDR3: TGTGCCAGCAGTGAAGGACAGGGGAGGAATCAGCCCCAGCATTTT.

The rearrangement joins TRBV12-3 or TRBV12-4 to TRBJ1-6; maybe TRBD1 (6 bases). Trimming took 2 bases from V and 5 from J, leaving 10 bases between them. This CDR3 region has 15 residues. The CDR3 loop reads CASSLLTGHNSPLHF. In nucleotides, the CDR3 is TGTGCCAGCAGTTTATTGACAGGCCATAATTCACCCCTCCACTTT.

The table lists this clonotype with many counts. V gene TRBV25-1 combines with J gene TRBJ1-4; the match to TRBD1 covers 9 bases. The CDR3 is made up of 14 amino acids. Germline-derived CDR1 and CDR2 are MGHDK and SYGVNS. V was pared by 9 bases and J by 7 bases, with 9 bases of the junction left unmatched. CDR3 amino acids: CARSSGTGCEKLFF. The CDR3 DNA follows: TGTGCCAGGTCCTCCGGGACAGGGTGTGAAAAACTGTTTTTT.

J is TRBJ1-1 and V is TRBV5-1; D uncertain. The V end was cut by 2 bases, the J end by 10 bases, with 12 bases between. Germline CDR1 SGHRS, CDR2 YFSETQ. The CDR3 is 12 residues long. CDR3 sequence reads: CASSFMPPPAFF. The CDR3 region has the DNA TGCGCCAGCAGCTTTATGCCCCCGCCAGCTTTCTTT.

The CDR3 sequence is CASSLSAPNTEAFF. DNA for the CDR3: TGTGCCAGCAGCTTATCAGCGCCGAACACTGAAGCTTTCTTT. The chain combines TRBV7-8 with TRBJ1-1; D remains unclear. The germline V and J ends were trimmed by 2 bases and 1 base, with 8 bases remaining between them. The CDR3 is made up of 14 amino acids. CDR1 SGHVS and CDR2 FQNEAQ come from the germline V gene.

V usage is TRBV12-3 or TRBV12-4 and J usage is TRBJ2-1; D possibly corresponds to TRBD2 (6 bases). The CDR3 is 17 amino acids. The V end was cut by 5 bases, the J end by 2 bases, with 19 bases between. The DNA for the CDR3 is TGTGCCAGCAGTCCCGAAATAGCGGCCCCGGCCTACAATGAGCAGTTCTTC. Protein product: CASSPEIAAPAYNEQFF.

This rearrangement joins TRBV3-1 to TRBJ2-2; 11 nucleotides match TRBD2. The V gene end was trimmed by 5 bases and the J gene end by 6 bases; junction bases not matched to a gene: 5. There are 15 residues in the CDR3. Germline assignment: CDR1 LGHDT and CDR2 YNNKEL (reference sequence). Written as DNA, the CDR3 is TGTGCCAGCAGCGCTAGCGGGGGGATTTCCGGGGAGCTGTTTTTT. Its translation: CASSASGGISGELFF.

This clonotype has a handful of counts. The chain combines TRBV12-3 or TRBV12-4 with TRBJ2-3, with 10 bases lining up with TRBD1. The V gene end was trimmed by 3 bases and the J gene end by 1 base; junction bases not matched to a gene: 7. This CDR3 has 17 amino acids. CDR3 sequence reads: CASSLGRQGAGTDTQYF. In DNA form, the CDR3 reads TGTGCCAGCAGTTTGGGTCGACAGGGGGCGGGCACAGATACGCAGTATTTT.

The rearrangement uses TRBV5-1 and TRBJ1-1; a possible D gene is TRBD1 (6 bases). Looked up from germline, CDR1 is SGHRS and CDR2 is YFSETQ. This CDR3 is built from 13 residues. Trimming pared 0 bases from V and 6 bases from J, leaving 9 bases between. DNA for the CDR3: TGCGCCAGCAGCTTGGAGACAGGACCTGAAGCTTTCTTT. It is translated as CASSLETGPEAFF. Combining the CDR3 with reference TRBV5-1 and TRBJ1-1 gives the whole variable domain KAGVTQTPRYLIKTRGQQVTLSCSPISGHRSVSWYQQTPGQGLQFLFEYFSETQRNKGNFPGRFSGRQFSNSRSEMNVSTLELGDSALYLCASSLETGPEAFFGQGTRLTVV.

The rearrangement links TRBV5-6 to TRBJ2-2; D is unclear. The CDR3 is 15 amino acids. Germline-derived CDR1 and CDR2 are SGHDT and YYEEEE. V was pared by 4 bases and J by 4 bases, with 14 bases between. The CDR3 nucleotides are TGTGCCAGCAGCGATCCAGGTTGGGGCACCGGGGAGCTGTTTTTT. Protein: CASSDPGWGTGELFF.

Remarks on this clonotype: The junction shows a germline mismatch at one end, possibly a read error. The V call is TRBV24-1, the J call TRBJ2-1; possibly TRBD1 or TRBD2 for D (6 bases each). The CDR3 extends over 13 amino acids. Germline CDR1 and CDR2: KGHDR and SFDVKD. The CDR3, as DNA: TGTGCCACCAGTGACCGCAGGGGACTTACCCTGGTCTTC. Protein: CATSDRRGLTLVF.